This T cell receptor (beta chain) was sequenced in a study of T cell responses to AZD1222 COVID-19 vaccine. Study-level results: There were mostly white British donors and more females than males, and clonal diversity was possibly underestimated. Only a handful of AZD1222 recipients, six or seven in all, had baseline seropositivity.

The CDR3 is 15 amino acids. The germline V gene encodes CDR1 KGHSH and CDR2 LQKENI. Trimming removed 1 base at V and 3 bases at J, with 10 bases between. Concerning this clone itself: Its antigen is unknown.

Repertoires were generated with immunoSEQ multiplex PCR, while TCRdb's copy carries only in-frame clones and drops some. The table has about 160,000 clones, 90% to 95% seen once. Specimen: peripheral blood, collected on day 0 of AZD1222 vaccination. This chain links TRBV18 with TRBJ2-1; D remains unclear. The receptor's source is an adult in good health. This chain's CDR3 is CASSPQDQHYNEQFF. The CDR3 DNA reads TGTGCCAGCTCACCACAGGACCAACACTACAATGAGCAGTTCTTC.